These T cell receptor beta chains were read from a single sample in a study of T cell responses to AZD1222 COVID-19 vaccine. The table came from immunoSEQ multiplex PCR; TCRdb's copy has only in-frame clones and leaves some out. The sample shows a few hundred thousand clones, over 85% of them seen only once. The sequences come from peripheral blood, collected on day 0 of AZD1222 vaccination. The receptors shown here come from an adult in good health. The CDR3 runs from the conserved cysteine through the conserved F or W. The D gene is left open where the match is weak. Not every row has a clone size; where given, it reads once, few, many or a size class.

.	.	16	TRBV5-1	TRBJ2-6	TGCGCCAGCAGCTTGGCAGGTGGCTCTGGGGCCAACGTCCTGACTTTC	CASSLAGGSGANVLTF
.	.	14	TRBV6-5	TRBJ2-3	TGTGCCAGCAGTTCACGAGGAAAGGGACATACGCAGTATTTT	CASSSRGKGHTQYF
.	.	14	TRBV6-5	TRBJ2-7	TGTGCCAGCTCTAATGGCGGGGACTCCTACGAGCAGTACTTC	CASSNGGDSYEQYF
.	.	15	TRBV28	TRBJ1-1	TGTGCCAGCAGTTTGGCAGACCGATTGAACACTGAAGCTTTCTTT	CASSLADRLNTEAFF
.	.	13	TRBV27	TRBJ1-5	TGTGCCAGCAGGGCAAGGGGCGACCAGCCCCAGCATTTT	CASRARGDQPQHF
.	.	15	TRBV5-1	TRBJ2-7	TGCGCCAGCAGCCCCCGGGACTCCTTGACCTACGAGCAGTACTTC	CASSPRDSLTYEQYF
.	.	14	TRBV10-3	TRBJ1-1	TGTGCCATCAGTGAGGGGGTCATGAACACTGAAGCTTTCTTT	CAISEGVMNTEAFF
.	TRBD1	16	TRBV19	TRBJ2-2	TGTGCCAGTAGTATAACAGGGGGTTCGTCCACCGGGGAGCTGTTTTTT	CASSITGGSSTGELFF
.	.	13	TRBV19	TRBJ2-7	TGTGCCAGTAGTATCGGCCTCGGCTACGAGCAGTACTTC	CASSIGLGYEQYF
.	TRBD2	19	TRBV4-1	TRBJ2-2	TGCGCCAGCAGCCTTTCTGGACTAGCGGGGGGGACGGGCACCGGGGAGCTGTTTTTT	CASSLSGLAGGTGTGELFF
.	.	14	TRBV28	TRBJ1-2	TGTGCCAGCGGGTCCGGGACGGATAAAGGGCGCTACACCTTC	CASGSGTDKGRYTF
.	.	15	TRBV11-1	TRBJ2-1	TGTGCCAGCAGCTCCTCCCCGGAGGCCTACAATGAGCAGTTCTTC	CASSSSPEAYNEQFF
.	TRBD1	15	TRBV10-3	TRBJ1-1	TGTGCCATCAGTGAGTCCCGGACAGGGGGCACTGAAGCTTTCTTT	CAISESRTGGTEAFF
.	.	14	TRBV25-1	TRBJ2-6	TGTGCCAGCAGTGAACCGTCTGGGGCCAACGTCCTGACTTTC	CASSEPSGANVLTF
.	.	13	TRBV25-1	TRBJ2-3	TGTGCCAGCAGTTCGGGGGTTGCGGATACGCAGTATTTT	CASSSGVADTQYF
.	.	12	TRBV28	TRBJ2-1	TGTGCCAGCAGTTTGTCATACAATGAGCAGTTCTTC	CASSLSYNEQFF
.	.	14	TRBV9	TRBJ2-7	TGTGCCAGCAGCCCCGTGGGTTTCTCCTACGAGCAGTACTTC	CASSPVGFSYEQYF
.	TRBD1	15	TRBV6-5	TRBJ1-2	TGTGCCAGCAGTTATCTTACAGGGGGGAACTATGGCTACACCTTC	CASSYLTGGNYGYTF
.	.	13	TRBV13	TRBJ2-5	TGTGCCAGCAGCCGGGACCACCAAGAGACCCAGTACTTC	CASSRDHQETQYF
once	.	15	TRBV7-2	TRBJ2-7	TGTGCCAGCAGCTTAGCGTCCGACGGCGACTACGAGCAGTACTTC	CASSLASDGDYEQYF
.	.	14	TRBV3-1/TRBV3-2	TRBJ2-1	TGTGCCAGCAGCCAAAGGGGGGTTTACAATGAGCAGTTCTTC	CASSQRGVYNEQFF
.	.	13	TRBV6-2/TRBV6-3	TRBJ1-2	TGTGCCAGCAGTTACGACAGCCACTATGGCTACACCTTC	CASSYDSHYGYTF
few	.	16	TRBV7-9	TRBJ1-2	TGTGCCAGCAGCGGAGGGATAAAGGGTGGTAACTATGGCTACACCTTC	CASSGGIKGGNYGYTF
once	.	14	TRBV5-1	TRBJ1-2	TGCGCCAGCAGCTTGGGGCGGGGGAGCTATGGCTACACCTTC	CASSLGRGSYGYTF
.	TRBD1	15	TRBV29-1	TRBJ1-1	TGCAGCGTTGAACGGCAGGGGGCGCTCGGCCCTGAAGCTTTCTTT	CSVERQGALGPEAFF
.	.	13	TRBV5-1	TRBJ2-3	TGCGCCAGCAGCCCCCCCGCCACAGATACGCAGTATTTT	CASSPPATDTQYF
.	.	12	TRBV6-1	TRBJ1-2	TGTGCCAGCAGTTTCCAGGACTATGGCTACACCTTC	CASSFQDYGYTF
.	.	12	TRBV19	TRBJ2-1	TGTGCCAGTAGCCGCGGGGCTCGGGAGCAGTTCTTC	CASSRGAREQFF